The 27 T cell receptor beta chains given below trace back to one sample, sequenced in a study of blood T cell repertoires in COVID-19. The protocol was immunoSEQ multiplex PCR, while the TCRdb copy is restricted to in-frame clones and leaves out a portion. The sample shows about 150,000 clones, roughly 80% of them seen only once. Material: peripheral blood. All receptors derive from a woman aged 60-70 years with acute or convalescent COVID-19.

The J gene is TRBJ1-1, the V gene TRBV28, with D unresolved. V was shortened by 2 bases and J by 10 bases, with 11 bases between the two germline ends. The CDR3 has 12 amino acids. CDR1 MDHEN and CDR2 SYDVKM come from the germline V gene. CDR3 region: CASSLEVGRAFF. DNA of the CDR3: TGTGCCAGCAGTTTAGAAGTAGGGAGAGCTTTCTTT.

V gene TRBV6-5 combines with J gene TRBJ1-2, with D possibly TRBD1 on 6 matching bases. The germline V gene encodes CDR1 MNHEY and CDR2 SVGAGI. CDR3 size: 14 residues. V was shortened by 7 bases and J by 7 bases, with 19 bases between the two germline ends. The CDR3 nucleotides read TGTGCCAGCACCAACGGGGGGGGCGGGTTTGGCTACACCTTC. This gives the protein CASTNGGGGFGYTF.

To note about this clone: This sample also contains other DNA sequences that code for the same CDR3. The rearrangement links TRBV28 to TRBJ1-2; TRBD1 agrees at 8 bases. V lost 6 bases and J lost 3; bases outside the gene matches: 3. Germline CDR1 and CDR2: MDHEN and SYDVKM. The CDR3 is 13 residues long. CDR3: CASRPTGDYGYTF. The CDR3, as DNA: TGTGCCAGCAGACCGACAGGGGACTATGGCTACACCTTC.

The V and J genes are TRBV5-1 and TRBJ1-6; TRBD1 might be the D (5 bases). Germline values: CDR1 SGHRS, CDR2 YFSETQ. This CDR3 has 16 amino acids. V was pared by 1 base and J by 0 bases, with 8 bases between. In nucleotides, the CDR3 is TGCGCCAGCAGCTTGTGGGGGGACTCCTATAATTCACCCCTCCACTTT. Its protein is CASSLWGDSYNSPLHF.

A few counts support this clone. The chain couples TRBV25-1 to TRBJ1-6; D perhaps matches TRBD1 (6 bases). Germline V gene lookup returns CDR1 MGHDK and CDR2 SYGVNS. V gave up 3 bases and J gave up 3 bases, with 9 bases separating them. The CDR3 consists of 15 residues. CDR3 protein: CASSDQQGYNSPLHF. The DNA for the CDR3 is TGTGCCAGCAGTGATCAACAGGGCTATAATTCACCCCTCCACTTT.

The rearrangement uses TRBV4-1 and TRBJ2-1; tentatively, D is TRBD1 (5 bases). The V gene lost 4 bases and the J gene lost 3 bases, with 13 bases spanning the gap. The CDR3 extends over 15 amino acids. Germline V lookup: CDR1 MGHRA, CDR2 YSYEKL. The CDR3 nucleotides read TGCGCCAGCAGCCGCGGAGACAGCTTCTACAATGAGCAGTTCTTC. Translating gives CASSRGDSFYNEQFF.

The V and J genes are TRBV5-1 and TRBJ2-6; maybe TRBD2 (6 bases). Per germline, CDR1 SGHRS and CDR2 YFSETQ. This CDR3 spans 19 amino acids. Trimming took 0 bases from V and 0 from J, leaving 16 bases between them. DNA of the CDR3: TGCGCCAGCAGCTTGGGATCGGGGGACGCCAACTCTGGGGCCAACGTCCTGACTTTC. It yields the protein CASSLGSGDANSGANVLTF.

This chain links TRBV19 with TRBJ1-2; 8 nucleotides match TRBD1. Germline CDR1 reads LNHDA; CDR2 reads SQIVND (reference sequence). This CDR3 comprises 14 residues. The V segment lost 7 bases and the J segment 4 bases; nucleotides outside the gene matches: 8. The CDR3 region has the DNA TGTGCCAGTAAAGGGGGGACAGGCCCCTATGGCTACACCTTC. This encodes CASKGGTGPYGYTF. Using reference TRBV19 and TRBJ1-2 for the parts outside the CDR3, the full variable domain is DGGITQSPKYLFRKEGQNVTLSCEQNLNHDAMYWYRQDPGQGLRLIYYSQIVNDFQKGDIAEGYSVSREKKESFPLTVTSAQKNPTAFYLCASKGGTGPYGYTFGSGTRLTVV.

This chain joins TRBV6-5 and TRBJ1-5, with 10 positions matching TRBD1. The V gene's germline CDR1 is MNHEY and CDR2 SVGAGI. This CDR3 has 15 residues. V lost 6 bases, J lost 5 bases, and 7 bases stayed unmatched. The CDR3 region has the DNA TGTGCCAGCAGCCCGGGACAGGGGTACTATCAGCCCCAGCATTTT. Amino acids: CASSPGQGYYQPQHF.

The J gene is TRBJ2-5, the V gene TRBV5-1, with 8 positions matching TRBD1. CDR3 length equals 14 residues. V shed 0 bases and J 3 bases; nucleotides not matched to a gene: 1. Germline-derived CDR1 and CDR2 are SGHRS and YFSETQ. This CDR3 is CASSLDRGEETQYF. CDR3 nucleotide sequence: TGCGCCAGCAGCTTGGACAGGGGGGAAGAGACCCAGTACTTC.

CDR3 sequence: CASSQALGQGVYEQYF. Here the CDR3 DNA reads TGTGCCAGCAGCCAAGCATTGGGACAGGGTGTTTACGAGCAGTACTTC. The rearrangement joins TRBV4-2 to TRBJ2-7, with 9 bases lining up with TRBD1. The CDR3 consists of 16 residues. Trimming took 1 base from V and 4 from J; bases not matched to a gene: 8. CDR1 and CDR2 (germline): LGHNA, YNFKEQ.

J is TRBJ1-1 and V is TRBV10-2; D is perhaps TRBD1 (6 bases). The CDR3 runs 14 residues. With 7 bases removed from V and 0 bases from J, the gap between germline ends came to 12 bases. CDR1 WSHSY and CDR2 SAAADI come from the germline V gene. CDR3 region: CASTKDRMNTEAFF. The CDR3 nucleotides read TGCGCCAGCACCAAGGACAGAATGAACACTGAAGCTTTCTTT.

The CDR3 sequence is CASSPQEGIDYGYTF. As DNA, the CDR3 is TGCGCCAGCAGCCCACAGGAGGGGATAGACTATGGCTACACCTTC. The chain links TRBV4-1 to TRBJ1-2; TRBD1 is a possible D gene (5 bases). The CDR3 spans 15 residues. Germline lookup yields CDR1 MGHRA and CDR2 YSYEKL. Trimming stripped 4 bases from V and 3 bases from J, with 15 bases between.

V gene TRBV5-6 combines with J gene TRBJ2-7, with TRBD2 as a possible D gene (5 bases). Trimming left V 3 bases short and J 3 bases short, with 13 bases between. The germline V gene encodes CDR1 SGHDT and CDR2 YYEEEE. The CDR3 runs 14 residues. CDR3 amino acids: CASSSRGLVYEQYF. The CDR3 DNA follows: TGTGCCAGCAGCTCCCGCGGGCTTGTCTACGAGCAGTACTTC.

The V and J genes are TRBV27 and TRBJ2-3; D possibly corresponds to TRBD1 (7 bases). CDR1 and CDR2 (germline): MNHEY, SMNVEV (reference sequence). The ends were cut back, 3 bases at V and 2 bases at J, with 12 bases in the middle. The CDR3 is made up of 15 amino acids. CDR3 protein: CASSLRDRYTDTQYF. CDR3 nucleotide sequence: TGTGCCAGCAGTTTGCGGGACAGATACACAGATACGCAGTATTTT.

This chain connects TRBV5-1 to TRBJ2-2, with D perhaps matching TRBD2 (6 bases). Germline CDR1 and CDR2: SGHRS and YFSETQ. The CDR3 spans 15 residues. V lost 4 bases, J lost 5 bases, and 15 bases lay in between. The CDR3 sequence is CASSAASAGTGELFF. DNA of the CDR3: TGCGCCAGCAGCGCAGCTAGCGCCGGGACCGGGGAGCTGTTTTTT.

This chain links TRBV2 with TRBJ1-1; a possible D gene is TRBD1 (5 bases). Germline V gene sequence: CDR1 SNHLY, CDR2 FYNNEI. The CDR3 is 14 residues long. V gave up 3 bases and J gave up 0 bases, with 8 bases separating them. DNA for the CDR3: TGTGCCAGCAGTGACCAGACAGTGAACACTGAAGCTTTCTTT. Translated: CASSDQTVNTEAFF.

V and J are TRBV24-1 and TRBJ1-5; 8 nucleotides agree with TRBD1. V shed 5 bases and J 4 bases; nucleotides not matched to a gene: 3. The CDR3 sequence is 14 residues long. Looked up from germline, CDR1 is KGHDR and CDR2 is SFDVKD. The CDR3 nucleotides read TGTGCCACCAGTGCCCGGGACAGGAATCAGCCCCAGCATTTT. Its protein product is CATSARDRNQPQHF.

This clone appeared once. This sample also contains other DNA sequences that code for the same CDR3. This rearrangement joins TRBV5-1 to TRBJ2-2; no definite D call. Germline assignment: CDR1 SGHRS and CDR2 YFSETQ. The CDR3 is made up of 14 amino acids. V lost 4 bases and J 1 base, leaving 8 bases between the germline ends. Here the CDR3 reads CASSPGGNTGELFF. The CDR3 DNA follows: TGCGCCAGCAGCCCGGGTGGGAACACCGGGGAGCTGTTTTTT. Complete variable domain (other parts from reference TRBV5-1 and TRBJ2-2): KAGVTQTPRYLIKTRGQQVTLSCSPISGHRSVSWYQQTPGQGLQFLFEYFSETQRNKGNFPGRFSGRQFSNSRSEMNVSTLELGDSALYLCASSPGGNTGELFFGEGSRLTVL.

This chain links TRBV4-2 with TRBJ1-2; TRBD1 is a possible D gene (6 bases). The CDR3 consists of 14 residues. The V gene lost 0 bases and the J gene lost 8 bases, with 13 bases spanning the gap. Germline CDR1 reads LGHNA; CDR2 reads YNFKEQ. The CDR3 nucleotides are TGTGCCAGCAGCCAAGATCTAGGGGGGGTCGGCTACACCTTC. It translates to CASSQDLGGVGYTF.

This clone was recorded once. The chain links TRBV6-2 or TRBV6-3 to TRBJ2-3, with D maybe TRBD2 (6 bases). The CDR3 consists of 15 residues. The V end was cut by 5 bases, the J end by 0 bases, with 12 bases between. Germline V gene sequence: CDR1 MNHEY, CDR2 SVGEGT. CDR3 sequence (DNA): TGTGCCAGCAGTCGACCTGGGGGGAGCACAGATACGCAGTATTTT. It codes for CASSRPGGSTDTQYF.

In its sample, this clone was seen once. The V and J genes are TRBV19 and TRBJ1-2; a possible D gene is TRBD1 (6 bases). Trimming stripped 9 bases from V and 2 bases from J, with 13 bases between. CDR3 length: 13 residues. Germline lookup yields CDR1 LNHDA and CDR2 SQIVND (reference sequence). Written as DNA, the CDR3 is TGTGCCAGCCTGAAGGACAGAAACTATGGCTACACCTTC. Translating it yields CASLKDRNYGYTF.

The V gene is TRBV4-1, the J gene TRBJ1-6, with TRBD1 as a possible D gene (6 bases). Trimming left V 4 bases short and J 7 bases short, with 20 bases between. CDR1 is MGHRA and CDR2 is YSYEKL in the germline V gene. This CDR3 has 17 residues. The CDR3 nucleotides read TGCGCCAGCAGCCGAGGGATAGCGGGGGCGGCCAATTCACCCCTCCACTTT. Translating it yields CASSRGIAGAANSPLHF.

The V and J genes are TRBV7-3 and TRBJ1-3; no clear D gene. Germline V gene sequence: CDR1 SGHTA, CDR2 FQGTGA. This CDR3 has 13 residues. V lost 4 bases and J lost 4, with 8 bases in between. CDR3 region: CASSSSQGNTIYF. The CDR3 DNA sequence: TGTGCCAGCAGCTCGTCTCAGGGAAACACCATATATTTT.

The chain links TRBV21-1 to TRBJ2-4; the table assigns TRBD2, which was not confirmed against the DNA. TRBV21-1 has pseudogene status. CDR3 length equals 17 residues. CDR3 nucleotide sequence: TGTGCCAGCAGCCAAGCCAGTGGCCGTAGCTCTAAAAACATTCAGTACTTC. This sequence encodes CASSQASGRSSKNIQYF.

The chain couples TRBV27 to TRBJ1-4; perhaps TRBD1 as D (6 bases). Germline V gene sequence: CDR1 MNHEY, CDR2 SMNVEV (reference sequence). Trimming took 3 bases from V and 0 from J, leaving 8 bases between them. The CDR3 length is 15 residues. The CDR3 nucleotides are TGTGCCAGCAGTTTCCAGGGGACAACTAATGAAAAACTGTTTTTT. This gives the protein CASSFQGTTNEKLFF.

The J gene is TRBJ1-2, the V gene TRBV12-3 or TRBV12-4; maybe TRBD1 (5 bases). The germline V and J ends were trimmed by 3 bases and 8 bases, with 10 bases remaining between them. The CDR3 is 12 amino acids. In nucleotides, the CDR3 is TGTGCCAGCAGTTTGGCCAGGGCAGGCTACACCTTC. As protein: CASSLARAGYTF.